This T cell receptor (beta chain) was retrieved from a study of OX40 agonist ivuxolimab in advanced cancers. Study background: Patients enrolled in dose escalation were diagnosed with hepatocellular carcinoma, melanoma, renal cell or head and neck cancer. General study results and limits: The mean number of expanded clones was higher in CD8+ T cells than in CD4+.

TCRdb's copy holds only in-frame clones and misses some; the assay was immunoSEQ multiplex PCR. Among about 28,000 clones listed, 81% were seen once. Concerning this clone: Its antigen is undetermined.

CDR1 and CDR2 (germline): GTSNPN, SVGIG (reference sequence). V was clipped by 0 bases and J by 3 bases, with 11 bases between them. There are 15 residues in the CDR3. The sequence was collected from an adult with an advanced solid tumor such as melanoma, head and neck, liver or kidney cancer. The V call is TRBV30, the J call TRBJ2-2; perhaps TRBD1 as D (6 bases). The source was CD4+ or CD8+ T cells sorted from blood, collected in a trial of the OX40 agonist ivuxolimab. CDR3 amino acids: CAWSVWDTDTGELFF. The CDR3 nucleotides read TGTGCCTGGAGTGTATGGGACACTGACACCGGGGAGCTGTTTTTT.